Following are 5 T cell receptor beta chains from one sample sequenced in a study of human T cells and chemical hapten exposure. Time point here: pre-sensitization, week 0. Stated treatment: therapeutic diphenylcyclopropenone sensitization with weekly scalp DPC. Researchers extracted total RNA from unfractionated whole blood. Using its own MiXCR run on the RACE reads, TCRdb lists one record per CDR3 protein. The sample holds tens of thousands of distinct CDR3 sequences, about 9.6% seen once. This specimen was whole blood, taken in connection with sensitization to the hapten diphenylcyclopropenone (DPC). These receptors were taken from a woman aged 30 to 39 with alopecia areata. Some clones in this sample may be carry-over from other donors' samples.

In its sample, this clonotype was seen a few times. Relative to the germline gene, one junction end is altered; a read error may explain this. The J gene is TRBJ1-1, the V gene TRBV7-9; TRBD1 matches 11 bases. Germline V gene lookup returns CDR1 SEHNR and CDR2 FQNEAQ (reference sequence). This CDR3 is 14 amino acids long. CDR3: CASSLAQDRGPIRF. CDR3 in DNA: TGTGCCAGCAGCTTAGCGCAGGACAGGGGGCCCATTCGGTTT.

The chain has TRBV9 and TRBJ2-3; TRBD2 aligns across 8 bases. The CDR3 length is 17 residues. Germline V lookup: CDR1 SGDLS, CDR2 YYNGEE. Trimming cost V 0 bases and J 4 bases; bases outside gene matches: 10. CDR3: CASSVVAGGAGADTQYF. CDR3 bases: TGTGCCAGCAGCGTAGTGGCCGGGGGGGCCGGAGCAGATACGCAGTATTTT.

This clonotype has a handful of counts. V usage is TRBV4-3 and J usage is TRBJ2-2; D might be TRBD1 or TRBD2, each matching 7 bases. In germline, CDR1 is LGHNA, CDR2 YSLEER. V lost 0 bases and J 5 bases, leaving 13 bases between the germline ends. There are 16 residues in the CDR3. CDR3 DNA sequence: TGCGCCAGCAGCCAAGAAGCGGGACAGCGTACCGGGGAGCTGTTTTTT. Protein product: CASSQEAGQRTGELFF.

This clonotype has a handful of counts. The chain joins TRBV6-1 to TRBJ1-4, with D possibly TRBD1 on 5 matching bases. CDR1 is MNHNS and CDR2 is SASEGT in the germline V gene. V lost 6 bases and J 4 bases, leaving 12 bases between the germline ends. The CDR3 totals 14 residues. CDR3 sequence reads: CASRPGLYNEKLFF. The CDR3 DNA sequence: TGTGCCAGCAGACCAGGGCTCTATAATGAAAAACTGTTTTTT.

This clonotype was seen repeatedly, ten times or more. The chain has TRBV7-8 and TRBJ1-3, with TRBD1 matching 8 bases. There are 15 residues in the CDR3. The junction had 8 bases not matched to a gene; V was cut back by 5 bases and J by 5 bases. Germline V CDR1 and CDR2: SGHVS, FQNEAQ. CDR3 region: CASSAGQAHRNTIYF. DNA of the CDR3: TGTGCCAGCAGCGCGGGACAGGCCCACCGAAACACCATATATTTT.